This entry lists 24 T cell receptor beta chains sequenced from one sample in a study of CD8 T cells in Susac syndrome (dated by TCRdb to 2018 to 2020). The library was made by the immunoSEQ multiplex PCR assay. RNA was extracted using the RNeasy kit, and roughly 0.5 to 1 microgram was reverse transcribed with random hexamers. Through fastp at Q25 and MiXCR, TCRdb rebuilt clones from the public reads, retaining in-frame beta chains. Each CDR3 protein appears once, grouped with its most common genes and DNA. This sample lists about 190,000 distinct CDR3 sequences; around 93% were detected once. About 0.17% of the sample is taken by the ten largest. Source material: CD8+ T cells from PBMCs. The receptors come from a human donor with Susac syndrome.

This chain connects TRBV13 to TRBJ2-5, with TRBD2 matching 14 bases. The CDR3 covers 16 residues. The ends lost 4 bases at V and 3 bases at J; junction bases unmatched: 4. CDR1 is PRHDT and CDR2 is FYEKMQ in the germline V gene (reference sequence). CDR3 region: CASSSWTSGGKETQYF. CDR3 coding DNA: TGTGCCAGCAGCTCCTGGACTAGCGGGGGGAAAGAGACCCAGTACTTC.

The chain combines TRBV20-1 with TRBJ1-6; TRBD1 is a possible D gene (6 bases). The CDR3 totals 14 residues. V lost 0 bases and J 15 bases, leaving 18 bases between the germline ends. The germline CDR1 and CDR2 sequences are DFQATT and SNEGSKA (reference sequence). DNA for the CDR3: TGCAGTGCTAGAGATGGCAGGGGTTGGGATTTCCTCCACTTT. Its translation: CSARDGRGWDFLHF.

The genes are TRBV6-5 and TRBJ2-4; 8 nucleotides align to TRBD1. From germline, CDR1 is MNHEY and CDR2 SVGAGI. The CDR3 contains 14 residues. Trimming at V came to 6 bases and at J to 8 bases, leaving 9 bases not matched to a gene. The CDR3: CASSQDRAPDIQYF. The CDR3 DNA sequence: TGTGCCAGCAGCCAGGACAGGGCCCCGGACATTCAGTACTTC.

This chain links TRBV13 with TRBJ2-7; D remains ambiguous. CDR1 is PRHDT and CDR2 is FYEKMQ in the germline V gene (reference sequence). This CDR3 has 13 residues. Trimming took off 7 bases at V and 6 bases at J, with 16 bases between the two ends. DNA of the CDR3: TGTGCCAGCACCACAACAAGGGCAAGCGAGCAGTACTTC. It codes for CASTTTRASEQYF. The whole variable domain, remainder taken from reference TRBV13 and TRBJ2-7, is AAGVIQSPRHLIKEKRETATLKCYPIPRHDTVYWYQQGPGQDPQFLISFYEKMQSDKGSIPDRFSAQQFSDYHSELNMSSLELGDSALYFCASTTTRASEQYFGPGTRLTVT.

This chain uses TRBV27 with TRBJ2-4; 8 bases are shared with TRBD2. V was clipped by 6 bases and J by 8 bases; unmatched bases: 9. Germline CDR1 MNHEY, CDR2 SMNVEV (reference sequence). The CDR3 extends over 14 amino acids. As DNA, the CDR3 is TGTGCCAGCAGCCTTAGCGGGATGGGTTACATTCAGTACTTC. Amino acids: CASSLSGMGYIQYF.

This clonotype showed up just once. The genes are TRBV20-1 and TRBJ2-3, with D perhaps TRBD1 (8 bases). CDR3 length equals 14 residues. Trimming removed 6 bases at V and 3 bases at J, with 16 bases between. Germline CDR1 is DFQATT and CDR2 is SNEGSKA (reference sequence). This CDR3 is CSAARGRGTDTQYF. DNA for the CDR3: TGCAGTGCAGCCAGGGGGCGGGGGACAGATACGCAGTATTTT.

The rearrangement uses TRBV10-3 and TRBJ1-2; D is uncertain. Germline CDR1 ENHRY, CDR2 SYGVKD. V was shortened by 11 bases and J by 0 bases, with 10 bases between the two germline ends. The CDR3 totals 12 residues. As DNA, the CDR3 is TGTGCCTCGGCAGACGCTAACTATGGCTACACCTTC. It translates to CASADANYGYTF.

The chain is built from TRBV7-9 and TRBJ2-5; D not certain. V dropped 5 bases and J dropped 9 bases, with 10 bases sitting between them. The V gene's germline CDR1 is SEHNR and CDR2 FQNEAQ (reference sequence). The CDR3 runs 11 residues. In DNA, the CDR3 is TGTGCCAGCAGCAACGGGTGGGCCCAGTACTTC. Residues: CASSNGWAQYF.

This chain joins TRBV10-3 and TRBJ2-1; 7 nucleotides agree with TRBD2. CDR3 length: 12 amino acids. V dropped 10 bases and J dropped 9; count of bases not matched to a gene: 9. CDR1 is ENHRY, CDR2 SYGVKD, per germline. DNA for the CDR3: TGTGCCACCGAAGGACTAGGTACTGAGCAGTTCTTC. It is translated as CATEGLGTEQFF.

The V call is TRBV3-1, the J call TRBJ2-3, with 8 bases matching TRBD2. The V segment lost 5 bases and the J segment 1 base; nucleotides outside the gene matches: 8. The CDR3 is 16 amino acids. CDR1 and CDR2 (germline): LGHDT, YNNKEL (reference sequence). The CDR3 sequence: CASSSSRRGGTDTQYF. DNA for the CDR3: TGTGCCAGCAGCTCGTCCCGGCGGGGGGGCACAGATACGCAGTATTTT.

V and J are TRBV15 and TRBJ2-7; 9 bases line up with TRBD1. J lost 3 bases, V lost 5 bases, and 5 bases had no gene match. From germline, CDR1 is LNHNV and CDR2 YYDKDF (reference sequence). This CDR3 is 14 amino acids long. CDR3: CATSPRQGDYEQYF. The CDR3 DNA reads as TGTGCCACCAGCCCACGACAGGGGGACTACGAGCAGTACTTC.

The chain couples TRBV6-2 or TRBV6-3 to TRBJ2-7; D unresolved. V lost 8 bases and J lost 0, with 14 bases in between. The CDR3 loop spans 14 amino acids. Germline V CDR1 and CDR2: MNHEY, SVGEGT. The DNA for the CDR3 is TGTGCCAGCTTGACGGAAAAAAGCTCCTACGAGCAGTACTTC. Protein: CASLTEKSSYEQYF.

The genes are TRBV4-1 and TRBJ1-1; 7 bases are a match to TRBD1. Germline CDR1 is MGHRA and CDR2 is YSYEKL. The CDR3 extends over 17 amino acids. The junction had 9 bases not matched to a gene; V was cut back by 1 base and J by 1 base. CDR3 amino acids: CASSQGAPTGANTEAFF. The CDR3 DNA sequence: TGCGCCAGCAGCCAAGGGGCTCCAACAGGGGCGAACACTGAAGCTTTCTTT.

The chain uses TRBV6-6 and TRBJ1-6; TRBD1 might be the D (5 bases). V was clipped by 2 bases and J by 7 bases, with 9 bases between them. The CDR3 totals 14 residues. CDR1 and CDR2 (germline): MNHNY, SVGAGI (reference sequence). The CDR3: CASSYPGTNSPLHF. The CDR3 nucleotides are TGTGCCAGCAGTTACCCGGGGACCAATTCACCCCTCCACTTT.

The chain couples TRBV7-9 to TRBJ1-1; no clear D. V was pared by 1 base and J by 0 bases, with 6 bases between. This CDR3 region has 14 residues. Germline CDR1 is SEHNR and CDR2 is FQNEAQ (reference sequence). CDR3 residues: CASSLDSMNTEAFF. The CDR3 DNA is TGTGCCAGCAGCTTAGACAGTATGAACACTGAAGCTTTCTTT.

The chain recombines TRBV6-1 with TRBJ2-5; TRBD1 matches at 9 bases. There are 16 residues in the CDR3. Looked up from germline, CDR1 is MNHNS and CDR2 is SASEGT. Germline trimming cut 2 bases from V and 4 bases from J; bases unmatched to any gene: 8. Here the CDR3 reads CASSESQGARGETQYF. The CDR3 DNA sequence: TGTGCCAGCAGTGAATCACAGGGGGCGCGAGGAGAGACCCAGTACTTC.

The chain combines TRBV30 with TRBJ1-6; D possibly corresponds to TRBD1 (5 bases). There are 14 residues in the CDR3. CDR1 is GTSNPN, CDR2 SVGIG, per germline (reference sequence). Deletions cut 3 bases from V and 8 bases from J, with 14 bases between. CDR3 residues: CAWRGARTDSPLHF. CDR3 DNA sequence: TGTGCCTGGAGAGGGGCTCGTACGGATTCACCCCTCCACTTT.

The chain employs TRBV19 and TRBJ1-4; D is unresolved. CDR3 length: 13 amino acids. With 6 bases removed from V and 3 bases from J, the gap between germline ends came to 8 bases. The germline V gene encodes CDR1 LNHDA and CDR2 SQIVND (reference sequence). The CDR3 protein is CASRPRANEKLFF. DNA for the CDR3: TGTGCCAGTAGACCGAGAGCTAATGAAAAACTGTTTTTT.

The chain combines TRBV21-1 with TRBJ1-5. TRBV21-1 is a recognized pseudogene. The CDR3 has 13 amino acids. Here the CDR3 DNA reads TGTGCCAGCAGCAAATTGAGCAATCAGCCCCAGCATTTT. This translates into CASSKLSNQPQHF.

The genes are TRBV13 and TRBJ2-7; no clear D. Trimming removed 4 bases at V and 3 bases at J, with 7 bases between. This CDR3 is built from 12 residues. CDR1 and CDR2 from the germline V gene are PRHDT and FYEKMQ (reference sequence). CDR3 in amino acids: CASSSRRYEQYF. The CDR3 DNA is TGTGCCAGCAGCTCACGCCGCTACGAGCAGTACTTC.

This chain joins TRBV20-1 and TRBJ2-3; no clear D gene. Germline loops: CDR1 DFQATT, CDR2 SNEGSKA (reference sequence). The ends were cut back, 6 bases at V and 4 bases at J, with 17 bases in the middle. CDR3 length equals 14 residues. CDR3 sequence: CSATTPGSADTQYF. The DNA for the CDR3 is TGCAGTGCCACTACCCCCGGGTCCGCAGATACGCAGTATTTT.

This chain joins TRBV30 and TRBJ1-2; D is uncertain. CDR1 is GTSNPN and CDR2 is SVGIG in the germline V gene (reference sequence). V lost 0 bases and J 4 bases, leaving 12 bases between the germline ends. The CDR3 length is 14 residues. In DNA form, the CDR3 reads TGTGCCTGGAGTGTAAGTTACTGGGCCTATGGCTACACCTTC. Translation gives CAWSVSYWAYGYTF.

The rearrangement links TRBV3-1 to TRBJ1-4; D unresolved. The germline CDR1 and CDR2 sequences are LGHDT and YNNKEL (reference sequence). Trimming stripped 1 base from V and 5 bases from J, with 5 bases between. The CDR3 contains 13 residues. The CDR3 DNA follows: TGTGCCAGCAGCCAAGGCCCAAATGAAAAACTGTTTTTT. Its protein is CASSQGPNEKLFF.

This chain joins TRBV7-9 and TRBJ2-7, with D perhaps TRBD1 (6 bases). V lost 4 bases and J lost 3, with 10 bases in between. Germline CDR1 SEHNR, CDR2 FQNEAQ (reference sequence). The CDR3 contains 13 residues. In nucleotides, the CDR3 is TGTGCCAGCAGCTCGGTACAGGGCTACGAGCAGTACTTC. Translating gives CASSSVQGYEQYF. The full variable domain, in which reference TRBV7-9 and TRBJ2-7 provide the parts outside the CDR3, is DTGVSQNPRHKITKRGQNVTFRCDPISEHNRLYWYRQTLGQGPEFLTYFQNEAQLEKSRLLSDRFSAERPKGSFSTLEIQRTEQGDSAMYLCASSSVQGYEQYFGPGTRLTVT.